This T cell receptor beta chain was found in a study of cytomegalovirus exposure and HLA in healthy donors. It was with 60 Vbeta and 13 Jbeta primers that the PCR ran. Produced via immunoSEQ multiplex PCR; TCRdb's table is partial and in-frame only. The sample yields under 200,000 clones, about 13% seen once. With regard to this clone: Antigen specificity is unknown.

The CDR3 extends over 15 amino acids. V shed 7 bases, J shed 3 bases, and the junction held 9 bases outside the gene matches. The germline V gene encodes CDR1 GTSNPN and CDR2 SVGIG (reference sequence). Study-level findings and limits: Common viral pathogens (according to a later analysis) appeared linked to several of the most significant clusters. Looking again later, the authors saw that most CMV-associated TCR beta chains seemed HLA-restricted.

This sequence was found in a man aged 50-60 years in good health and CMV-seropositive. Sequenced: PBMCs. The rearrangement links TRBV30 to TRBJ1-4; 9 positions match TRBD1. The CDR3 DNA sequence: TGTGCCTCCTCGACAGGGGGGTTCTCTAATGAAAAACTGTTTTTT. Protein: CASSTGGFSNEKLFF.